This TCR beta chain stems from a study of cytomegalovirus exposure and HLA in healthy donors. In germline, CDR1 is MGHRA, CDR2 YSYEKL. The CDR3 extends over 15 amino acids. The PCR was carried out with 60 Vbeta primers and 13 Jbeta primers. Produced via immunoSEQ multiplex PCR; TCRdb's table is partial and in-frame only. This table holds 170,000 or so clones, roughly 70% found once. The specimen sequenced was PBMCs. The TCR comes from a male donor in good health and CMV-seronegative. The V call is TRBV4-1, the J call TRBJ2-5, with TRBD1 matching over 9 bases. Judging by the DNA end, TRBJ2-7 fits better; the J call may be wrong. The CDR3 sequence: CASSQGTGARYEQYF. The CDR3, as DNA: TGCGCCAGCAGCCAAGGGACAGGGGCACGCTACGAGCAGTACTTC.